The 28 T cell receptor beta chains reported below all come from one sample, sequenced in a study of vaccination effects on CD4 cells after COVID-19. Scientists isolated CD4+ T cells after an approximately 9-day culture period ended. Participants were given two doses of BNT162b2 or mRNA-1273 vaccine. Assay used: immunoSEQ multiplex PCR; TCRdb lists only in-frame clones, some missing. The table lists 50,000 to 70,000 clones, 70% to 80% of them singletons. The antigens for these receptors are not known. Sequencing used CD4+ T cells from PBMCs cultured without peptide, obtained after COVID-19 vaccination. These receptors originate from a human donor who received a COVID-19 vaccine.

The chain carries TRBV6-5 and TRBJ1-2; D is unresolved. V lost 2 bases and J 0 bases, leaving 7 bases between the germline ends. Per the germline V gene, CDR1 is MNHEY and CDR2 is SVGAGI. The CDR3 runs to 14 residues. The CDR3 sequence is CASSYGPANYGYTF. CDR3 nucleotides: TGTGCCAGCAGTTACGGTCCGGCTAACTATGGCTACACCTTC.

The chain is built from TRBV5-1 and TRBJ2-5; 8 bases map to TRBD1. Germline lookup yields CDR1 SGHRS and CDR2 YFSETQ. The CDR3 has 16 amino acids. Losses at the gene ends were 4 bases for V and 3 bases for J; bases not matched to a gene: 11. The CDR3 DNA is TGCGCCAGCAGCGCACAACCGGGACAGGTGGAAGAGACCCAGTACTTC. Its protein product is CASSAQPGQVEETQYF.

This chain links TRBV3-1 (or the pseudogene TRBV3-2) with TRBJ2-1, with 9 bases that match TRBD2. V lost 6 bases and J lost 5; bases outside the gene matches: 5. CDR1 LGHDT and CDR2 YNNKEL come from the germline V gene (reference sequence). The CDR3 is made up of 14 amino acids. CDR3 DNA sequence: TGTGCCAGCAGGTTTAGCGGGGGCCACAATGAGCAGTTCTTC. Residues: CASRFSGGHNEQFF.

The rearrangement uses TRBV25-1 and TRBJ1-4; 8 nucleotides agree with TRBD1. The germline V gene has CDR1 MGHDK and CDR2 SYGVNS. CDR3 length equals 16 residues. V lost 4 bases and J lost 0; bases outside the gene matches: 4. The CDR3 reads CASSATDRATNEKLFF. The CDR3 DNA is TGTGCCAGCAGTGCCACGGACAGGGCAACTAATGAAAAACTGTTTTTT.

The J gene is TRBJ1-2, the V gene TRBV6-1; a possible D gene is TRBD1 (5 bases). Germline V gene lookup returns CDR1 MNHNS and CDR2 SASEGT. V dropped 1 base and J dropped 4 bases, with 16 bases sitting between them. The CDR3 is made up of 16 amino acids. This CDR3 reads CASSEGVRGAGYGYTF. DNA of the CDR3: TGTGCCAGCAGTGAAGGGGTAAGGGGCGCGGGCTATGGCTACACCTTC.

The table lists this clone with a few counts. The chain carries TRBV7-2 and TRBJ1-4; no clear D gene. The CDR3 length is 12 residues. Germline lookup yields CDR1 SGHTA and CDR2 FQGNSA. The V gene lost 5 bases and the J gene lost 4 bases, with 5 bases spanning the gap. The CDR3 coding sequence is TGTGCCAGCAGCCAAAATAATGAAAAACTGTTTTTT. Protein sequence: CASSQNNEKLFF.

J is TRBJ1-2 and V is TRBV11-2; D remains ambiguous. The CDR3 is 11 residues long. Trimming removed 6 bases at V and 1 base at J, with 3 bases between. CDR1 SGHAT and CDR2 FQNNGV come from the germline V gene. This chain's CDR3 is CASRGNYGYTF. The CDR3 DNA reads as TGTGCCAGCAGAGGTAACTATGGCTACACCTTC.

V gene TRBV10-3 combines with J gene TRBJ2-7, with D possibly matching TRBD1 (7 bases). Deletions cut 6 bases from V and 7 bases from J, with 16 bases between. The CDR3 consists of 13 residues. Germline V gene lookup returns CDR1 ENHRY and CDR2 SYGVKD. The CDR3 nucleotides read TGTGCCATCAGCGACCGTCAGGGGGGAGAGCAGTACGTC. Translated: CAISDRQGGEQYV.

The chain employs TRBV4-1 and TRBJ1-5; D gene unclear. CDR1 and CDR2 (germline): MGHRA, YSYEKL. The V end lost 0 bases, the J end lost 4 bases, and 13 bases lay between the germline ends. CDR3 length equals 16 residues. This chain's CDR3 is CASSQDGGLNNQPQHF. CDR3 bases: TGCGCCAGCAGCCAAGATGGCGGGCTGAATAATCAGCCCCAGCATTTT.

The chain employs TRBV6-6 and TRBJ2-7; the D gene is possibly TRBD1 (5 bases). The CDR3 totals 12 residues. V was trimmed by 2 bases and J by 4 bases, leaving 6 bases between them. Looked up from germline, CDR1 is MNHNY and CDR2 is SVGAGI (reference sequence). The CDR3: CASSYQGYEQYV. The CDR3 nucleotides read TGTGCCAGCAGTTACCAGGGTTACGAGCAGTACGTC.

The chain uses TRBV28 and TRBJ2-7, with a possible D match to TRBD1 (5 bases). Germline V lookup: CDR1 MDHEN, CDR2 SYDVKM. The CDR3 extends over 15 amino acids. Trimming took 7 bases from V and 6 from J, leaving 22 bases between them. The CDR3 reads CASTAGAVGQGEQYV. The CDR3 DNA is TGTGCCAGCACTGCCGGCGCCGTGGGGCAGGGCGAGCAGTACGTC.

The gene calls are TRBV28 and TRBJ1-6; D not certain. Trimming cost V 2 bases and J 14 bases, with 10 bases left between them. Germline CDR1 MDHEN, CDR2 SYDVKM. The CDR3 has 12 residues. CDR3 nucleotides: TGTGCCAGCAGTTTAGGGCGAGAAACCCTCCACTTT. It specifies CASSLGRETLHF. Drawing the rest from reference TRBV28 and TRBJ1-6, the complete variable domain is DVKVTQSSRYLVKRTGEKVFLECVQDMDHENMFWYRQDPGLGLRLIYFSYDVKMKEKGDIPEGYSVSREKKERFSLILESASTNQTSMYLCASSLGRETLHFGNGTRLTVT.

This chain uses TRBV5-1 with TRBJ1-2; 8 bases fit TRBD1. The CDR3 totals 12 residues. In germline, CDR1 is SGHRS, CDR2 YFSETQ. Germline trimming cut 2 bases from V and 8 bases from J; bases unmatched to any gene: 2. Written as DNA, the CDR3 is TGCGCCAGCAGCTTAGACAGGGGAGGCTACACCTTC. Its translation: CASSLDRGGYTF.

The CDR3 nucleotides are TGCGCCAGCAGCTCCCCCGCACTGCACGGAGGCTACACCTTC. Translating it yields CASSSPALHGGYTF. The rearrangement joins TRBV5-1 to TRBJ1-2, with D unresolved. Trimming cost V 3 bases and J 8 bases, with 17 bases left between them. In germline, CDR1 is SGHRS, CDR2 YFSETQ. The CDR3 loop spans 14 amino acids.

The gene calls are TRBV19 and TRBJ1-1; the D is unclear. The CDR3 runs to 11 residues. V shed 6 bases and J shed 4 bases, with 6 bases lying between them. Germline-derived CDR1 and CDR2 are LNHDA and SQIVND (reference sequence). The CDR3 sequence: CASSGFTEAFF. The CDR3 DNA reads as TGTGCCAGTAGCGGCTTCACTGAAGCTTTCTTT.

The rearrangement links TRBV12-3 or TRBV12-4 to TRBJ2-3; a weak D match, TRBD1 (6 bases). The CDR3 contains 13 residues. Deletions cut 4 bases from V and 8 bases from J, with 13 bases between. CDR3 DNA sequence: TGTGCCAGCAGTTCCCGGGACATCGGTACGCAGTATTTT. Its protein is CASSSRDIGTQYF.

The CDR3 is CASTQRWGDEQFF. CDR3 coding DNA: TGTGCCAGCACTCAACGTTGGGGGGATGAGCAGTTCTTC. This chain uses TRBV6-6 with TRBJ2-1, with D possibly matching TRBD2 (6 bases). Germline CDR1 is MNHNY and CDR2 is SVGAGI (reference sequence). There are 13 residues in the CDR3. Trimming removed 7 bases at V and 8 bases at J, with 15 bases between.

This chain connects TRBV3-1 (or the pseudogene TRBV3-2) to TRBJ2-1; TRBD1 aligns across 8 bases. Trimming cost V 2 bases and J 4 bases; bases outside gene matches: 7. The CDR3 contains 16 residues. Germline CDR1 and CDR2: LGHDT and YNNKEL (reference sequence). The CDR3 region is CASSQRPQGAYNEQFF. CDR3 coding DNA: TGTGCCAGCAGCCAAAGGCCTCAGGGGGCTTACAATGAGCAGTTCTTC.

The gene calls are TRBV30 and TRBJ2-2; tentatively, D is TRBD2 (6 bases). V was clipped by 3 bases and J by 2 bases, with 7 bases between them. CDR1 GTSNPN and CDR2 SVGIG come from the germline V gene (reference sequence). This CDR3 region has 13 residues. The CDR3 loop is CAWRRDNTGELFF. CDR3 nucleotide sequence: TGTGCCTGGAGGCGGGATAACACCGGGGAGCTGTTTTTT.

This sequence joins TRBV5-8 and TRBJ1-4; 9 bases are a match to TRBD1. Trimming at V came to 0 bases and at J to 6 bases, leaving 3 bases not matched to a gene. The V gene's germline CDR1 is SGHTS and CDR2 YDEGEE. The CDR3 runs 15 residues. The CDR3 sequence: CASSLGTGADEKLFF. The CDR3 DNA sequence: TGTGCCAGCAGCTTGGGGACAGGGGCGGATGAAAAACTGTTTTTT. The entire variable domain, with the rest obtained from reference TRBV5-8 and TRBJ1-4, is as follows: EAGVTQSPTHLIKTRGQQATLRCSPISGHTSVYWYQQALGLGLQFLLWYDEGEERNRGNFPPRFSGRQFPNYSSELNVNALELEDSALYLCASSLGTGADEKLFFGSGTQLSVL.

The chain combines TRBV30 with TRBJ2-6; a possible D gene is TRBD1 (6 bases). V lost 1 base and J 2 bases, leaving 9 bases between the germline ends. This CDR3 contains 15 residues. CDR1 is GTSNPN, CDR2 SVGIG, per germline (reference sequence). The CDR3 reads CAWSGEGAGANVLTF. The CDR3 bases are TGTGCCTGGAGTGGTGAGGGGGCTGGGGCCAACGTCCTGACTTTC.

V usage is TRBV7-9 and J usage is TRBJ1-5, with D unresolved. The V end was cut by 5 bases, the J end by 0 bases, with 5 bases between. Germline assignment: CDR1 SEHNR and CDR2 FQNEAQ (reference sequence). The CDR3 has 13 amino acids. The CDR3 nucleotides read TGTGCCAGCAGCATGAGTAGCAATCAGCCCCAGCATTTT. Amino acid sequence: CASSMSSNQPQHF.

This clone was counted a few times. CDR3 nucleotides: TGCGCCAGCAGCCGAACGGGACAGGGGACAAACACCGGGGAGCTGTTTTTT. Its translation is CASSRTGQGTNTGELFF. The chain uses TRBV5-1 and TRBJ2-2, with 10 bases matching TRBD1. CDR1 is SGHRS, CDR2 YFSETQ, per germline. After removal of 4 bases from V and 2 bases from J, the junction contained 8 bases not matched to a gene. This CDR3 has 17 residues.

J is TRBJ1-5 and V is TRBV7-3, with a possible D match to TRBD1 (5 bases). Trimming took 2 bases from V and 4 from J, leaving 6 bases between them. CDR1 is SGHTA, CDR2 FQGTGA, per germline. The CDR3 spans 13 residues. CDR3 region: CASSLQGNQPQHF. CDR3 bases: TGTGCCAGCAGCTTACAGGGTAATCAGCCCCAGCATTTT.

The J gene is TRBJ2-3, the V gene TRBV6-5; D possibly corresponds to TRBD1 (5 bases). V gave up 4 bases and J gave up 4 bases, with 12 bases separating them. Germline CDR1 and CDR2: MNHEY and SVGAGI. The CDR3 is made up of 14 amino acids. The CDR3 DNA reads as TGTGCCAGCAGTTTGCAGGGATTCCCAGATACGCAGTATTTT. Translating gives CASSLQGFPDTQYF.

The chain employs TRBV6-1 and TRBJ1-3; D gene uncertain. Germline CDR1 is MNHNS and CDR2 is SASEGT. The CDR3 has 13 residues. Between the trimmed V and J ends, which lost 3 bases and 4 bases, there was a span of 7 bases. The CDR3 region is CASSDGGGNTIYF. CDR3 coding DNA: TGTGCCAGCAGTGATGGCGGAGGAAACACCATATATTTT.

This chain uses TRBV10-3 with TRBJ2-7; tentatively, D is TRBD2 (6 bases). The CDR3 runs to 13 residues. V lost 0 bases and J 7 bases, leaving 10 bases between the germline ends. Germline CDR1 and CDR2: ENHRY and SYGVKD. The CDR3 here is CAISESHGGEQYV. CDR3 nucleotides: TGTGCCATCAGTGAGTCGCACGGGGGAGAGCAGTACGTC.

The chain carries TRBV24-1 and TRBJ2-3; 7 positions match TRBD1. Germline lookup yields CDR1 KGHDR and CDR2 SFDVKD. Trimming cost V 12 bases and J 2 bases; bases outside gene matches: 7. The CDR3 is made up of 13 amino acids. In DNA, the CDR3 is TGTGCCTCCGGGACAGCTAACACAGATACGCAGTATTTT. This gives the protein CASGTANTDTQYF.